This T cell receptor (beta chain) was captured by sequencing in a study of vaccination effects on CD4 cells after COVID-19. Study context: Either the mRNA-1273 or the BNT162b2 vaccine was given to participants as two doses.

Profiled with immunoSEQ multiplex PCR; TCRdb holds only in-frame clones, not every one. This table holds 30,000 or so clones, roughly two thirds found once. Antigen-specific CD4+ T cells expanded by the ViraFEST assay with viral peptide pools were then sequenced. Culture lasted around eleven days before CD4+ T cell isolation. Negative nucleocapsid antibody tests before and after vaccination confirmed no previous SARS-CoV-2 infection. Half the medium was swapped for IL-2 medium on days 3 and 7. Turning to this clone: Its antigen is not known.

The source is a human donor who received a COVID-19 vaccine. Sequences were derived from CD4+ T cells from PBMCs cultured with HCoV-229E spike peptides, sampled before COVID-19 vaccination.

As DNA, the CDR3 is TGTGCCAGCGGGGCTGCACAGGGGGCGGGAAGGGAAACTGAAGCTTTCTTT. Translating it yields CASGAAQGAGRETEAFF. The gene calls are TRBV2 and TRBJ1-1, with 9 bases fitting TRBD1. The CDR3 sequence is 17 residues long. V gave up 8 bases and J gave up 5 bases; unmatched junction bases: 18. Looked up from germline, CDR1 is SNHLY and CDR2 is FYNNEI.